The 2 T cell receptor beta chains in this list originate from one sample, sequenced in a study of identical twins. TCRdb ran MiXCR on the 5' RACE reads and lists one entry per CDR3 protein. In the table there are 200,000 to 250,000 distinct CDR3 sequences, around an eighth of which are singletons. Sequenced: memory (CD45RO+) T cells sorted from blood. The receptors were gathered from a woman younger than 35 in good health.

The J gene is TRBJ2-3, the V gene TRBV11-2; TRBD1 aligns across 7 bases. The V and J ends lost 3 bases and 3 bases, in that order; junction bases with no gene match: 12. The CDR3 covers 17 residues. Germline CDR1 is SGHAT and CDR2 is FQNNGV. The CDR3 DNA sequence: TGTGCCAGCAGCTTTCGTTTGTCAAGGGGGCCGACAGATACGCAGTATTTT. This encodes CASSFRLSRGPTDTQYF.

The chain has TRBV7-2 and TRBJ1-3; 8 bases fit TRBD1. V lost 5 bases and J lost 4; bases outside the gene matches: 7. This CDR3 spans 15 amino acids. The germline V gene encodes CDR1 SGHTA and CDR2 FQGNSA. The CDR3, as DNA: TGTGCCAGCAGCCCAGACAGGGGTCAAGGAAACACCATATATTTT. Its translation is CASSPDRGQGNTIYF.